This is a list of T cell receptor beta chains from one sample in a study of spatial heterogeneity in lung cancer. TCRdb used MiXCR to reprocess the 5' RACE reads, holding one entry per CDR3 protein. Among 5,000 to 7,000 distinct CDR3 sequences, about 8.9% were seen once, and the ten largest hold about 25%. Sequencing used lung tumor tissue, obtained at surgery. The receptors here all came from a female donor with early-stage non-small cell lung cancer. The CDR3 runs from the conserved cysteine through the conserved F or W. Clone size is given for some rows only: seen once, a few or many times, or a class if the clone is expanded.

CDR3 length	V gene	J gene	clone size	CDR3 protein
14	TRBV7-2	TRBJ2-7	many	CASSLVRGSYEQYF
15	TRBV28	TRBJ2-5	many	CASSSPPSGGETQYF
12	TRBV7-9	TRBJ1-1	few	CASVLFNTEAFF
19	TRBV11-2	TRBJ2-3	many	CASSLGVGATGARTDTQYF
15	TRBV3-1	TRBJ1-2	many	CASSQGRAWKGGYTF
14	TRBV4-3	TRBJ2-7	medium-sized	CASSQEYVSYEQYF
15	TRBV27	TRBJ2-7	medium-sized	CASSPRTGRSYEQYF
17	TRBV6-1	TRBJ1-1	many	CASSPWTASLSNTEAFF
16	TRBV7-9	TRBJ2-7	-	CASSSMTGLAPYEQYF
15	TRBV14	TRBJ1-1	many	CASSPGGALNTEAFF
16	TRBV14	TRBJ1-4	many	CASSQNTGGTNEKLFF
15	TRBV19	TRBJ1-2	many	CASRAPGQGAVGYTF
16	TRBV7-3	TRBJ2-1	medium-sized	CASSPRDRGSYNEQFF
18	TRBV7-6	TRBJ1-4	many	CASSLGQGAVATNEKLFF
14	TRBV12-3/TRBV12-4	TRBJ2-7	-	CASSPGTHQYEQYF
15	TRBV6-5	TRBJ2-4	once	CASSTARGAKNIQYF
18	TRBV27	TRBJ2-4	few	CASSKLRRQGAAKNIQYF
13	TRBV20-1	TRBJ1-5	medium-sized	CSAPRMGGQPQHF
15	TRBV7-2	TRBJ2-7	few	CASSFVPGGSYEQYF
14	TRBV20-1	TRBJ2-7	medium-sized	CSAPGTDRSYEQYF
15	TRBV11-2	TRBJ2-7	many	CASSSRTSGGYEQYF